The next 2 T cell receptor beta chains were all read from a single sample in a study of CD8 T cells in ankylosing spondylitis. TCRdb itself ran the 5' RACE reads through MiXCR, one entry per CDR3 protein. There are 200,000 to 250,000 distinct CDR3 sequences in the sample; under 35% occur only once, and approximately 4.6% lies in the top ten. Sequencing was carried out using blood, either unsorted or a sorted T cell fraction (not recorded which). The receptor source for this set is a male donor with ankylosing spondylitis or in good health (not recorded which).

The CDR3 is CSVEGLAGGPTDTQYF. CDR3 in DNA: TGCAGCGTTGAAGGCCTAGCGGGGGGGCCCACAGATACGCAGTATTTT. The chain carries TRBV29-1 and TRBJ2-3, with 12 bases fitting TRBD2. Trimming at V came to 1 base and at J to 2 bases, leaving 4 bases not matched to a gene. Looked up from germline, CDR1 is SQVTM and CDR2 is ANQGSEA. The CDR3 is 16 amino acids.

In this sample, this clonotype turned up a few times. This chain links TRBV9 with TRBJ2-7, with a tentative D call TRBD1 (6 bases). This CDR3 spans 15 amino acids. Germline lookup yields CDR1 SGDLS and CDR2 YYNGEE. V lost 2 bases and J lost 3, with 15 bases in between. This chain's CDR3 is CASSVGTNTGYEQYF. In DNA, the CDR3 is TGTGCCAGCAGCGTCGGGACAAATACTGGCTACGAGCAGTACTTC.